What follows are 8 T cell receptor beta chains derived from one specimen sequenced in a study of T-cell memory formation after mild COVID-19 (dated by TCRdb to about 2021). To prepare the library, 5' RACE was applied. The run used an Illumina NovaSeq 6000. TCRdb reprocessed the public reads (quality trimming at Q25 with fastp, clone calling with MiXCR) and kept in-frame beta chains. Rows merge per CDR3 protein into single entries with the most common DNA and genes. Counted in this sample were more than 250,000 distinct CDR3 sequences; under 20% of them appeared once. Jointly, the top ten make up around a fifth of the sample. Sequenced input: PBMCs or a T cell subset sorted from them (not recorded which). The receptor source for this set is a man younger than 35 who had mild COVID-19 (a few samples of this study predate the infection). The sample titles of this study are shuffled in the database, so cell type and time point are left out; the donor was told from shared clones.

This clonotype turned up a few times. The chain employs TRBV7-3 and TRBJ2-6; tentatively, D is TRBD2 (5 bases). The V gene lost 5 bases and the J gene lost 1 base, with 12 bases spanning the gap. The CDR3 has 16 amino acids. Germline CDR1 and CDR2: SGHTA and FQGTGA. The CDR3 DNA reads as TGTGCCAGCAGCCCAGGACTCCGATCTGGGGCCAACGTCCTGACTTTC. Amino acids: CASSPGLRSGANVLTF.

This sequence joins TRBV5-1 and TRBJ2-1; TRBD2 matches 10 bases. The CDR3 is made up of 17 amino acids. Trimming removed 0 bases from V and 3 bases from J; junction bases left unmatched: 6. Germline assignment: CDR1 SGHRS and CDR2 YFSETQ. CDR3 sequence: CASSLVTRTSGYNEQFF. The CDR3 nucleotides read TGCGCCAGCAGCTTGGTTACGCGGACTAGCGGCTACAATGAGCAGTTCTTC.

This clonotype was observed a handful of times. The J gene is TRBJ1-1, the V gene TRBV20-1, with TRBD1 as a possible D gene (6 bases). Germline-derived CDR1 and CDR2 are DFQATT and SNEGSKA (reference sequence). Trimming shortened V by 3 bases and J by 3 bases, and 11 bases separated the two germline ends. The CDR3 runs 13 residues. Written as DNA, the CDR3 is TGCAGTGCTAGTGAGGGGGGATACACTGAAGCTTTCTTT. Its protein product is CSASEGGYTEAFF.

Ten or more counts support this clonotype. CDR3 sequence (DNA): TGCGCCAGCCGAAAAGGAGCAGGGCCGGCCGGGGAGCTGTTTTTT. Encoded protein: CASRKGAGPAGELFF. V is TRBV5-1 and J is TRBJ2-2, with a tentative D call TRBD1 (5 bases). The CDR3 covers 15 residues. Trimming took 7 bases from V and 6 from J, leaving 19 bases between them. Per germline, CDR1 SGHRS and CDR2 YFSETQ. The entire variable domain, with the rest obtained from reference TRBV5-1 and TRBJ2-2, is as follows: KAGVTQTPRYLIKTRGQQVTLSCSPISGHRSVSWYQQTPGQGLQFLFEYFSETQRNKGNFPGRFSGRQFSNSRSEMNVSTLELGDSALYLCASRKGAGPAGELFFGEGSRLTVL.

This clonotype was counted only a few times. The J gene is TRBJ1-5, the V gene TRBV12-3 or TRBV12-4, with 12 bases that match TRBD1. This CDR3 has 16 amino acids. After removal of 6 bases from V and 6 bases from J, the junction contained 9 bases not matched to a gene. CDR3 bases: TGTGCCAGCAGCTCCGGGACAGGGGGCTCGGGTCAGCCCCAGCATTTT. Protein: CASSSGTGGSGQPQHF.

This clonotype was seen a few times. DNA for the CDR3: TGTGCCAGCAGTTACTATAAAAGTCAGCCCCAGCATTTT. This gives the protein CASSYYKSQPQHF. The chain is built from TRBV6-5 and TRBJ1-5; the D is unclear. The V and J ends lost 1 base and 6 bases respectively, with 7 bases between them. This CDR3 contains 13 residues. Germline CDR1 reads MNHEY; CDR2 reads SVGAGI.

This clonotype was observed a handful of times. The rearrangement uses TRBV21-1 and TRBJ2-7; TRBD1 is the table's D call and was not checked against the DNA. TRBV21-1 is a pseudogene. This CDR3 is built from 16 residues. CDR3 sequence reads: CASSKWGGASSYEQYV. In DNA form, the CDR3 reads TGTGCCAGCAGCAAATGGGGCGGGGCCAGCTCCTACGAGCAGTACGTC.

This clonotype has a handful of counts. J is TRBJ1-1 and V is TRBV7-2; a weak D match, TRBD1 (5 bases). CDR1 and CDR2 (germline): SGHTA, FQGNSA. V was trimmed by 0 bases and J by 4 bases, leaving 9 bases between them. The CDR3 totals 14 residues. The CDR3 here is CASSLATGTTEAFF. Written as DNA, the CDR3 is TGTGCCAGCAGCTTAGCGACCGGGACCACTGAAGCTTTCTTT.